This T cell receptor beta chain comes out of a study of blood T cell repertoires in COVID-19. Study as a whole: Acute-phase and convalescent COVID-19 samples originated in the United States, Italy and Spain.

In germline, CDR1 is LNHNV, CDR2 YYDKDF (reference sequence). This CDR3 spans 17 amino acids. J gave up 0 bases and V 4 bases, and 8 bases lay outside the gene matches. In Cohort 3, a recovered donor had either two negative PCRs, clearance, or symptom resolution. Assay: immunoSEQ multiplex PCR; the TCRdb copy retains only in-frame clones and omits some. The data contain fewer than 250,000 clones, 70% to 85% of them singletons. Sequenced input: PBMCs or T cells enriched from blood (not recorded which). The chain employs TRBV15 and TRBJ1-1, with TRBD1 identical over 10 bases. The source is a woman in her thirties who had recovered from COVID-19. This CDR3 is CATSTWTGGSMNTEAFF. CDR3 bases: TGTGCCACCAGCACCTGGACAGGGGGGAGCATGAACACTGAAGCTTTCTTT.